The 6 T cell receptor beta chains in this list originate from one sample, sequenced in a study of cytomegalovirus exposure and HLA in healthy donors. Generated by immunoSEQ multiplex PCR, the TCRdb table keeps only in-frame clones and is missing some. Among under 250,000 clones listed, approximately 82% were seen once. What was sequenced was PBMCs. Receptor source: a woman aged 18-29 years in good health and CMV-seronegative.

This chain uses TRBV29-1 with TRBJ2-5; weak D call: TRBD2 (6 bases). V was shortened by 8 bases and J by 0 bases, with 19 bases between the two germline ends. This CDR3 contains 15 residues. CDR1 is SQVTM and CDR2 is ANQGSEA in the germline V gene. The CDR3 loop reads CSTGGEMIDQETQYF. The CDR3 region has the DNA TGCAGCACTGGAGGGGAGATGATCGACCAAGAGACCCAGTACTTC.

This chain links TRBV6-5 with TRBJ2-5, with D perhaps matching TRBD2 (6 bases). Deletions cut 4 bases from V and 9 bases from J, with 15 bases between. CDR1 is MNHEY, CDR2 SVGAGI, per germline. The length of the CDR3 is 13 residues. CDR3 residues: CASSSSTSGAQYF. The CDR3 coding sequence is TGTGCCAGCAGTTCCTCGACATCGGGGGCCCAGTACTTC.

The rearrangement joins TRBV28 to TRBJ2-7; 7 bases line up with TRBD2. Germline V gene sequence: CDR1 MDHEN, CDR2 SYDVKM. Germline trimming cut 3 bases from V and 4 bases from J; bases unmatched to any gene: 9. The CDR3 sequence is 15 residues long. The DNA of the CDR3 is TGTGCCAGCAGTTTGACTAGCCGGGGGATATACGAGCAGTACTTC. Protein: CASSLTSRGIYEQYF.

The table lists this clone with a few counts. This chain connects TRBV10-3 to TRBJ1-5; D is uncertain. From germline, CDR1 is ENHRY and CDR2 SYGVKD. CDR3 length equals 13 residues. Trimming cost V 4 bases and J 6 bases, with 10 bases left between them. CDR3 sequence (DNA): TGTGCCATCAGTGTGGACCGGGGTCAGCCCCAGCATTTT. It encodes CAISVDRGQPQHF.

This clone was observed once. The CDR3 carries no conserved terminal phenylalanine or tryptophan, so it likely arises from a read error. The chain employs TRBV5-8 and TRBJ2-7, with a tentative D call TRBD1 (6 bases). This CDR3 spans 15 amino acids. Trimming stripped 2 bases from V and 0 bases from J, with 12 bases between. Germline CDR1 SGHTS, CDR2 YDEGEE. Here the CDR3 reads CASSFHRVRSYEQYL. The CDR3 bases are TGTGCCAGCAGCTTTCACAGGGTCCGCTCCTACGAGCAGTACCTC.

The count of this clone is one. V gene TRBV2 combines with J gene TRBJ1-1, with 11 positions matching TRBD1. This CDR3 is built from 13 residues. Losses at the gene ends were 7 bases for V and 11 bases for J; bases not matched to a gene: 9. Looked up from germline, CDR1 is SNHLY and CDR2 is FYNNEI. The CDR3 protein is CASIGTGGLRAFF. For the CDR3, the DNA is TGTGCCAGCATAGGGACAGGGGGATTAAGGGCTTTCTTT.